The 2 T cell receptor beta chains reported below all come from one sample, sequenced in a study of early T cells in non-severe SARS-CoV-2 infection (dated by TCRdb to about 2021). Libraries were constructed by 5' RACE. Sequencer: NextSeq 500. The public reads were run again by TCRdb, first through fastp at Q25 and then through MiXCR, and only productive beta chains were kept. Rows with a matching CDR3 protein are joined into one entry that keeps the most common DNA and genes. Across this sample there are tens of thousands of distinct CDR3 sequences, with roughly 4% seen only once. About 4.2% of the sample is held by the ten biggest clonotypes. The sample comprised whole blood. The receptors derive from an adult who was a healthcare worker with PCR-confirmed SARS-CoV-2 infection or an uninfected control (not recorded which).

This clonotype has a count of ten or more. V usage is TRBV18 and J usage is TRBJ1-5, with 10 bases aligning to TRBD1. The CDR3 covers 16 residues. Germline V gene data show CDR1 as KGHSH and CDR2 as LQKENI. J gave up 12 bases and V 0 bases, and 11 bases lay outside the gene matches. The DNA of the CDR3 is TGTGCCAGCTCACCACCGTCGGGACAGGGGCGATCAAACCAGCATTTT. It specifies CASSPPSGQGRSNQHF.

At least ten counts were recorded for this clonotype. This chain links TRBV7-9 with TRBJ2-1; D gene uncertain. V lost 5 bases to trimming and J lost 0 bases, with 11 bases between them. CDR3 length: 15 amino acids. In germline, CDR1 is SEHNR, CDR2 FQNEAQ (reference sequence). The CDR3 here is CASSPTVSSYNEQFF. The CDR3, as DNA: TGTGCCAGCAGCCCGACTGTTAGCTCCTACAATGAGCAGTTCTTC.